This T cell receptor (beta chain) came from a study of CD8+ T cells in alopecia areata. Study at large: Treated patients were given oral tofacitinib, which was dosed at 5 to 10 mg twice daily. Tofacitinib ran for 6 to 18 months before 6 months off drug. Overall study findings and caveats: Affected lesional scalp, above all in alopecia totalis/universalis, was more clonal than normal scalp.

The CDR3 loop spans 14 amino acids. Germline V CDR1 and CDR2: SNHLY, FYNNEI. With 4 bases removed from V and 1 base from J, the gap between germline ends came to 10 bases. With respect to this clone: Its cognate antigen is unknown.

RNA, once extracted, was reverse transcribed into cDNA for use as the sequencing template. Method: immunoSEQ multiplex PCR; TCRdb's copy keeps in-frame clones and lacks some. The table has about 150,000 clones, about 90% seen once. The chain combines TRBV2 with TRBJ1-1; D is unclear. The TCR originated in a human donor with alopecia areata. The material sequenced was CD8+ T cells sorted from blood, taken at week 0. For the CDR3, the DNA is TGTGCCAGCAGTGTATCGGCCCAGAACACTGAAGCTTTCTTT. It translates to CASSVSAQNTEAFF.